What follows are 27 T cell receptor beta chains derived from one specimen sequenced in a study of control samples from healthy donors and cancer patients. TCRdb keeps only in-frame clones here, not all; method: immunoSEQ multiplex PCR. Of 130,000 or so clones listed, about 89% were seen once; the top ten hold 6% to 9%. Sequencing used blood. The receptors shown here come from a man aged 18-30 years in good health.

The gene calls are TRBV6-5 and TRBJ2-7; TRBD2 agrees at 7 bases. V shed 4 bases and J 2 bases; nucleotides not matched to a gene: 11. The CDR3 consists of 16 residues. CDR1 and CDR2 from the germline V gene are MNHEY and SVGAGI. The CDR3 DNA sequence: TGTGCCAGCAGTTCCCCAGCGGGGCGACGAGCCTACGAGCAGTACTTC. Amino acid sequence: CASSSPAGRRAYEQYF.

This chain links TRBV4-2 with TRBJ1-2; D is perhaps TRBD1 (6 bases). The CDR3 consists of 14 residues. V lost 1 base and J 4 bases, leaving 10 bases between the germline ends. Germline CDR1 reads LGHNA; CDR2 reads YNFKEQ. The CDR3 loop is CASSQVSGVYGYTF. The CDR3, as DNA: TGTGCCAGCAGCCAAGTTTCAGGGGTCTATGGCTACACCTTC.

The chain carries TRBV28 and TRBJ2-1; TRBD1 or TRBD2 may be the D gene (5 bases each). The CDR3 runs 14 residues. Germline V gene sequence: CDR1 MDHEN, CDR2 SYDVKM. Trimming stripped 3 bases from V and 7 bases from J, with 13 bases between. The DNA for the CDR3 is TGTGCCAGCAGTTTGGGATCGTGGGGGAATGAGCAGTTCTTC. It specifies CASSLGSWGNEQFF.

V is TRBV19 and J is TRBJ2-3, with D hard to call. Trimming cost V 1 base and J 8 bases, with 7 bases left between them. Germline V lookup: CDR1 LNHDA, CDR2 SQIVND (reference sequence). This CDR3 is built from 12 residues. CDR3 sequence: CASSIGWATQYF. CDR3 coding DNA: TGTGCCAGTAGTATAGGGTGGGCTACGCAGTATTTT.

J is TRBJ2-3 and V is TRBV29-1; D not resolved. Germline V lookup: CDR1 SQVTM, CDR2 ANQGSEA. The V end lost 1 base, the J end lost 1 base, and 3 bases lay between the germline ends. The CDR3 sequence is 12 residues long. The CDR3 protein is CSVEVGTDTQYF. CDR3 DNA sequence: TGCAGCGTTGAAGTGGGCACAGATACGCAGTATTTT.

In nucleotides, the CDR3 is TGTGCCAGCAGCGGGTCCGCAACTCTAAGCACCGGGGAGCTGTTTTTT. This codes for CASSGSATLSTGELFF. The chain couples TRBV11-3 to TRBJ2-2; D gene unclear. This CDR3 region has 16 residues. Trimming took 5 bases from V and 4 from J, leaving 17 bases between them. CDR1 and CDR2 from the germline V gene are SGHNT and YENEEA.

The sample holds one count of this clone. This CDR3 reads CASGLALDRGHPQETQYF. The CDR3 nucleotides are TGTGCTAGTGGTTTGGCATTGGACAGGGGGCACCCCCAAGAGACCCAGTACTTC. The chain joins TRBV12-5 to TRBJ2-5; 11 bases are shared with TRBD1. CDR3 length: 18 amino acids. CDR1 and CDR2 (germline): LGHNT, FRNRAP. The J segment lost 1 base and the V segment lost 1 base, leaving 8 bases of the junction unmatched.

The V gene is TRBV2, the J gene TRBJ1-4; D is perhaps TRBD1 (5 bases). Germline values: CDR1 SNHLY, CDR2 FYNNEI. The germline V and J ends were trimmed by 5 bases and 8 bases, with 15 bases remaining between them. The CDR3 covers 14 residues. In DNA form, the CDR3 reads TGTGCCAGCAGTCTGGCGGGGCAGGAGGAAAAACTGTTTTTT. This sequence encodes CASSLAGQEEKLFF.

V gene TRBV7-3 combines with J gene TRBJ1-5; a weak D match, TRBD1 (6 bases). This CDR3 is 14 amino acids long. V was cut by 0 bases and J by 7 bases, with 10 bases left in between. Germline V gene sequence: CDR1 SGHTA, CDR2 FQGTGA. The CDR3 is CASSLTGGNQPQHF. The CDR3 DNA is TGTGCCAGCAGCTTAACAGGGGGGAACCAGCCCCAGCATTTT. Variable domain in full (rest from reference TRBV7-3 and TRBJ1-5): GAGVSQTPSNKVTEKGKYVELRCDPISGHTALYWYRQSLGQGPEFLIYFQGTGAADDSGLPNDRFFAVRPEGSVSTLKIQRTERGDSAVYLCASSLTGGNQPQHFGDGTRLSIL.

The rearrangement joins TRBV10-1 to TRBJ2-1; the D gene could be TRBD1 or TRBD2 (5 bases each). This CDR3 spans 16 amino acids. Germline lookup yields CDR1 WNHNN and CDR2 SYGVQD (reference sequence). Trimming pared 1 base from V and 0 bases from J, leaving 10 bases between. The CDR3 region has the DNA TGCGCCAGCAGTGAGTTAAAGAGGGGCTCCTACAATGAGCAGTTCTTC. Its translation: CASSELKRGSYNEQFF.

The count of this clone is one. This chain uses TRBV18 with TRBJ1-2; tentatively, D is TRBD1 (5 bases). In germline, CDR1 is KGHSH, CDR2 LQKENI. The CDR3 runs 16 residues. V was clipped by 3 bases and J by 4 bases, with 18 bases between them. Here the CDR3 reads CASSPPRGANFYGYTF. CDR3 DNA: TGTGCCAGCTCACCTCCGCGGGGCGCGAACTTCTATGGCTACACCTTC.

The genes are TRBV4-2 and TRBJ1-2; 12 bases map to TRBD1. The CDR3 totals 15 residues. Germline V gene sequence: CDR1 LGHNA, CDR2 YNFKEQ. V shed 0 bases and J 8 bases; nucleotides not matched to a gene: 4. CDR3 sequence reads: CASSQEGGQGAGYTF. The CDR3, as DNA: TGTGCCAGCAGCCAAGAAGGGGGACAGGGGGCGGGCTACACCTTC.

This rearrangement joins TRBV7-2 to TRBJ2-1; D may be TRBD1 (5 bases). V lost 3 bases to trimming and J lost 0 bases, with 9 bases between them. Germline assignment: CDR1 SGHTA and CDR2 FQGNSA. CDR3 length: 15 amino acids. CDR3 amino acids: CASSFTGFSYNEQFF. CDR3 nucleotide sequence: TGTGCCAGCAGCTTCACAGGTTTCTCCTACAATGAGCAGTTCTTC. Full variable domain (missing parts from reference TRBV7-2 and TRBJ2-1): GAGVSQSPSNKVTEKGKDVELRCDPISGHTALYWYRQSLGQGLEFLIYFQGNSAPDKSGLPSDRFSAERTGGSVSTLTIQRTQQEDSAVYLCASSFTGFSYNEQFFGPGTRLTVL.

DNA for the CDR3: TGTGCCAGCAGCCCCGATACGGACAGTTTGACGGAAAAACTGTTTTTT. Protein product: CASSPDTDSLTEKLFF. V gene TRBV3-1 (or the pseudogene TRBV3-2) combines with J gene TRBJ1-4; possible D gene TRBD1, 6 bases. Per germline, CDR1 LGHDT and CDR2 YNNKEL (reference sequence). The V end was cut by 4 bases, the J end by 8 bases, with 20 bases between. The CDR3 contains 16 residues.

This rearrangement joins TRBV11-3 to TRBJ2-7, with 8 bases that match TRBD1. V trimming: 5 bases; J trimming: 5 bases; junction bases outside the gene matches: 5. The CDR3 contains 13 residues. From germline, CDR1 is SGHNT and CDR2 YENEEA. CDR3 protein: CASSPGTGNEQYF. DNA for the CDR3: TGTGCCAGCAGCCCCGGGACAGGTAACGAGCAGTACTTC.

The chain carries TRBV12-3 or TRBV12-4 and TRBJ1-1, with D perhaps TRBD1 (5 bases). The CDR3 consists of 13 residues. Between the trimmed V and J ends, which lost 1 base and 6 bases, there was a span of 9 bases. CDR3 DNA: TGTGCCAGCAGTTTAGGCCAGGGTGCTGAAGCTTTCTTT. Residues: CASSLGQGAEAFF.

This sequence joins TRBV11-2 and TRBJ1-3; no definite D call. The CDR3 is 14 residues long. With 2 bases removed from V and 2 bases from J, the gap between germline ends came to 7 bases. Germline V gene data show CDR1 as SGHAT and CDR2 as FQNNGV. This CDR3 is CASSLSGAGNTIYF. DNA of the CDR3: TGTGCCAGCAGCTTAAGCGGGGCTGGAAACACCATATATTTT.

CDR3: CASSRGGELFF. The DNA of the CDR3 is TGTGCCAGCAGCCGGGGTGGGGAGCTGTTTTTT. The chain carries TRBV6-5 and TRBJ2-2; D perhaps matches TRBD2 (5 bases). Trimming left V 6 bases short and J 8 bases short, with 7 bases between. Germline V gene lookup returns CDR1 MNHEY and CDR2 SVGAGI. The CDR3 is 11 amino acids.

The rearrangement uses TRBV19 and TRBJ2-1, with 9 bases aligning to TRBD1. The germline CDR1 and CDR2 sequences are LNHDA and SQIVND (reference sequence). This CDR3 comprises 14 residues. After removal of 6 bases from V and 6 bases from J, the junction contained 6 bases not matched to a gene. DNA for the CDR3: TGTGCCAGTAGCCGGGACAGGGTGAGCAATGAGCAGTTCTTC. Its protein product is CASSRDRVSNEQFF.

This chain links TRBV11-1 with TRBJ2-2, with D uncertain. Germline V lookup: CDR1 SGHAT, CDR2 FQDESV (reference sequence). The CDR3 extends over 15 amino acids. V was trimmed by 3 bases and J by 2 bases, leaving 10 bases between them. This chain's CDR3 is CASSFRTVNTGELFF. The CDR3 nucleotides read TGTGCCAGCAGCTTTCGTACGGTAAACACCGGGGAGCTGTTTTTT.

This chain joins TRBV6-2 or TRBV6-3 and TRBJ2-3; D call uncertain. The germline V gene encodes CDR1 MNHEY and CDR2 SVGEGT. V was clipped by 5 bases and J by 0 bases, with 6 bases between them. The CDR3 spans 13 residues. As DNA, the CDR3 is TGTGCCAGCAGTATCCTAAGCACAGATACGCAGTATTTT. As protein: CASSILSTDTQYF.

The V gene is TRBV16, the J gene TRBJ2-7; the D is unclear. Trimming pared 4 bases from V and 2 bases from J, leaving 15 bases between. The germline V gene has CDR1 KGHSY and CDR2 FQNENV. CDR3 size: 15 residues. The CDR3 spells CASSRTTGLTYEQYF. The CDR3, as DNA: TGTGCCAGCAGCCGCACAACCGGGCTAACCTACGAGCAGTACTTC.

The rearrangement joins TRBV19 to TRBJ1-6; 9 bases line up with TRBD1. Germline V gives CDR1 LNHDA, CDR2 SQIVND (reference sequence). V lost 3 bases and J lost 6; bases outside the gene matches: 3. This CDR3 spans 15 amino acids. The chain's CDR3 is CASSMEDRGNSPLHF. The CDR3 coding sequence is TGTGCCAGTAGTATGGAGGACAGGGGTAATTCACCCCTCCACTTT.

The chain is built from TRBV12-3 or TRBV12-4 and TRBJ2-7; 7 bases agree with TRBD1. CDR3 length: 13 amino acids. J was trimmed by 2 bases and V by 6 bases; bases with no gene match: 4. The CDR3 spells CASSPTGPYEQYF. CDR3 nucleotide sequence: TGTGCCAGCAGCCCGACAGGGCCCTACGAGCAGTACTTC.

CDR3 sequence: CASSPTGVRDTEAFF. The CDR3 region has the DNA TGTGCCAGCAGCCCTACAGGGGTGAGGGATACTGAAGCTTTCTTT. The chain has TRBV7-2 and TRBJ1-1; 7 positions agree with TRBD1. The CDR3 covers 15 residues. In germline, CDR1 is SGHTA, CDR2 FQGNSA. V was pared by 5 bases and J by 5 bases, with 11 bases of the junction left unmatched.

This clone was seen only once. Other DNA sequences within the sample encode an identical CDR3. CDR3 protein: CASSESGGGTEAFF. The CDR3 nucleotides are TGTGCCAGCAGTGAAAGTGGGGGGGGCACTGAAGCTTTCTTT. The chain links TRBV2 to TRBJ1-1; possibly TRBD1 for D (5 bases). This CDR3 is 14 amino acids long. V was pared by 2 bases and J by 4 bases, with 11 bases between. Per germline, CDR1 SNHLY and CDR2 FYNNEI.

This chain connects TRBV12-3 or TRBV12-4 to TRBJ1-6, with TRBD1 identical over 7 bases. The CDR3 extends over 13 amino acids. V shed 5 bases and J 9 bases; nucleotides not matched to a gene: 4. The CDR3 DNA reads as TGTGCCAGCAGTAGACAGGGTGCTTCACCCCTCCACTTT. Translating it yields CASSRQGASPLHF.